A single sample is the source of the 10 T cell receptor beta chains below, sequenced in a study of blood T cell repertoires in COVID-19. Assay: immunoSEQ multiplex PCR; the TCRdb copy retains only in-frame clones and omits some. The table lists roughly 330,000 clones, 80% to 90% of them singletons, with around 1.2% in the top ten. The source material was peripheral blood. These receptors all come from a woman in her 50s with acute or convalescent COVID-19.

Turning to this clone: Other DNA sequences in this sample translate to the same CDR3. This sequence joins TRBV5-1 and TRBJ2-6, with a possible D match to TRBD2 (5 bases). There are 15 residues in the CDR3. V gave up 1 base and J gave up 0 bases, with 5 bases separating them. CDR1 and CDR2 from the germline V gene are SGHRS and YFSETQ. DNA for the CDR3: TGCGCCAGCAGCTTGAGCGGCTCTGGGGCCAACGTCCTGACTTTC. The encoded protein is CASSLSGSGANVLTF.

The CDR3 protein is CAWEFRRSYGYTF. CDR3 nucleotides: TGTGCCTGGGAATTCCGGCGGTCCTATGGCTACACCTTC. The gene calls are TRBV30 and TRBJ1-2; no clear D gene. This CDR3 is 13 amino acids long. V was trimmed by 5 bases and J by 4 bases, leaving 14 bases between them. Germline loops: CDR1 GTSNPN, CDR2 SVGIG (reference sequence).

The DNA for the CDR3 is TGTGCCAGCAGTGGACAGGCCCCGGGCATTCAGTACTTC. It encodes CASSGQAPGIQYF. The V gene is TRBV2, the J gene TRBJ2-4, with D maybe TRBD1 (6 bases). The CDR3 has 13 amino acids. Trimming shortened V by 4 bases and J by 9 bases, and 13 bases separated the two germline ends. The germline V gene has CDR1 SNHLY and CDR2 FYNNEI.

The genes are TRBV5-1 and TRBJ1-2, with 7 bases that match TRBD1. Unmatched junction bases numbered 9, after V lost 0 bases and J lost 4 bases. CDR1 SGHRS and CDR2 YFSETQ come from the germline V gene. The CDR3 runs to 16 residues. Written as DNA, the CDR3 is TGCGCCAGCAGCTTGGGGAGGGGACAGACAACCTATGGCTACACCTTC. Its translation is CASSLGRGQTTYGYTF.

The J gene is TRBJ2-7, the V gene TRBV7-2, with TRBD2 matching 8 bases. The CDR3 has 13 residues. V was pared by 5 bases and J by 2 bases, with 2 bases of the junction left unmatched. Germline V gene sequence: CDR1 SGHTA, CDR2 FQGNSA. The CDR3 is CASSLSGTYEQYF. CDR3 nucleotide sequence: TGTGCCAGCAGCCTTAGCGGGACCTACGAGCAGTACTTC.

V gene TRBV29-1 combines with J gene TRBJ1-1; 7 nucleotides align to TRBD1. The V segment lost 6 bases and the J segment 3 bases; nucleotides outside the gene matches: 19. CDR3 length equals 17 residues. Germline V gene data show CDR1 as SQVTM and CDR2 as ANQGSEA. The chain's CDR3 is CSVDLRQGWWSDTEAFF. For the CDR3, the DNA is TGCAGCGTCGACCTTCGACAGGGTTGGTGGTCGGACACTGAAGCTTTCTTT.

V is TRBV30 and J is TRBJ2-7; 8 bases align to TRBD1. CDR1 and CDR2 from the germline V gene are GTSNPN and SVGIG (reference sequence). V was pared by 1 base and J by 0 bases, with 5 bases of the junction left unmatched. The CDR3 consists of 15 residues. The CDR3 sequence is CAWSGGTGLSYEQYF. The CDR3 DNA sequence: TGTGCCTGGAGTGGAGGGACAGGACTCTCCTACGAGCAGTACTTC.

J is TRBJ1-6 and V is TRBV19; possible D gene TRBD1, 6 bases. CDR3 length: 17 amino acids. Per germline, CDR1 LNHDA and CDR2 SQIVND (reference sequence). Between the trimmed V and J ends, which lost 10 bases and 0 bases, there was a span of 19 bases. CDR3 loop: CAKRFTGSLSYNSPLHF. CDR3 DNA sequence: TGTGCCAAAAGGTTCACAGGGTCCCTCTCCTATAATTCACCCCTCCACTTT.

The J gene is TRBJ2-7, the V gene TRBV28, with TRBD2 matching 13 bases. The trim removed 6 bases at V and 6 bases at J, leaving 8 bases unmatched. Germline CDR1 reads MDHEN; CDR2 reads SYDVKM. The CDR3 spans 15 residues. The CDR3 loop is CASSQLAGGPGEQYV. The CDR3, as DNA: TGTGCCAGCAGCCAACTAGCGGGGGGGCCTGGCGAGCAGTACGTC.

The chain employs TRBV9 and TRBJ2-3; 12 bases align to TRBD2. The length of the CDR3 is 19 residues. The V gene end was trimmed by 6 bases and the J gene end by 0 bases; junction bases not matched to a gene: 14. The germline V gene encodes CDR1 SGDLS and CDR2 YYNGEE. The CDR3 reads CASTHSWTSGVLSTDTQYF. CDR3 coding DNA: TGTGCCAGCACCCACTCCTGGACTAGCGGGGTGCTCAGCACAGATACGCAGTATTTT. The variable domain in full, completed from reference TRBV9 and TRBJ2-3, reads DSGVTQTPKHLITATGQRVTLRCSPRSGDLSVYWYQQSLDQGLQFLIQYYNGEERAKGNILERFSAQQFPDLHSELNLSSLELGDSALYFCASTHSWTSGVLSTDTQYFGPGTRLTVL.